The clone carrying this T cell receptor beta chain appeared many times. Its cognate antigen is unknown. TCRdb itself ran the 5' RACE reads through MiXCR, one entry per CDR3 protein. The sample has hundreds of thousands of distinct CDR3 sequences, roughly 6% seen once. The CDR3 length is 15 residues. V shed 0 bases and J shed 10 bases, with 16 bases lying between them. From germline, CDR1 is LNHNV and CDR2 YYDKDF (reference sequence). Each donor (without exception) was a healthy Caucasian. These data come from a study of identical twins. Overall study findings and caveats: The authors drew conclusions from cross-sectional statistical analysis rather than following the same donors. With monozygotic twins, out-of-frame TCR alpha sharing exceeded what models estimated. For zero-insertion analyses, partial confounding could come from invariant MAIT and iNKT cells.

V and J are TRBV15 and TRBJ2-1; D not certain. Sequenced input: naive T cells sorted from blood. This receptor was obtained from a man aged 18 to 30 in good health. CDR3 DNA sequence: TGTGCCACCAGCAGAGATAAGGGTCTCCGTGCCGAGCAGTTCTTC. Its translation: CATSRDKGLRAEQFF. Full variable domain (outside the CDR3, taken from reference TRBV15 and TRBJ2-1): DAMVIQNPRYQVTQFGKPVTLSCSQTLNHNVMYWYQQKSSQAPKLLFHYYDKDFNNEADTPDNFQSRRPNTSFCFLDIRSPGLGDTAMYLCATSRDKGLRAEQFFGPGTRLTVL.